This record concerns one T cell receptor beta chain sequence. Its antigen remains unknown. One junction end does not reproduce the germline sequence, and a read error may be involved. Libraries for TCR beta were made by quantitative 5'-RACE with molecular barcodes. A single record per CDR3 protein comes from TCRdb applying MiXCR to the 5' RACE reads. The sample lists 150,000 to 200,000 distinct CDR3 sequences; roughly 13% were seen once. CDR1 and CDR2 from the germline V gene are SGHTA and FQGNSA. The CDR3 covers 15 residues. This sample was included in a study of CD8 T cells in ankylosing spondylitis. Whole-study results and caveats: Previous work reported some of these motif variants in the synovial fluid and blood of reactive arthritis.

The chain has TRBV7-2 and TRBJ2-3, with TRBD2 matching 8 bases. The sample comprised blood, either unsorted or a sorted T cell fraction (not recorded which). The sequence derives from a female donor with ankylosing spondylitis or in good health (not recorded which). The CDR3 region is CVSSLTGGSADTQYF. Here the CDR3 DNA reads TGTGTCAGCAGCTTAACGGGAGGGTCCGCAGATACGCAGTATTTT.